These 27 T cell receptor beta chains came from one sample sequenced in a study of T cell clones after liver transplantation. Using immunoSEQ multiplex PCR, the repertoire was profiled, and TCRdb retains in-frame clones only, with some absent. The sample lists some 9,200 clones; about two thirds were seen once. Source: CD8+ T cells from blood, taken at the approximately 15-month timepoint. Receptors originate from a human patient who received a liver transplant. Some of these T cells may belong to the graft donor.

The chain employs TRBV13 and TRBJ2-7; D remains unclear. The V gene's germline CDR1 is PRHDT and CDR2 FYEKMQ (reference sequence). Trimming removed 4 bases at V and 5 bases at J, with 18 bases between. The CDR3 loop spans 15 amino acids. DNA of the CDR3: TGTGCCAGCAGCTCCCGAGGATCCCTAGGCAACGAGCAGTACGTC. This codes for CASSSRGSLGNEQYV.

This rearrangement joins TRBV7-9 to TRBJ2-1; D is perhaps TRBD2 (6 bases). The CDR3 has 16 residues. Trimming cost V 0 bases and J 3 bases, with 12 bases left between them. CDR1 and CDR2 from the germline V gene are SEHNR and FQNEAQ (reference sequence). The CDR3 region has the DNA TGTGCCAGCAGCTTAGCGGAGGGGCTTGACTACAATGAGCAGTTCTTC. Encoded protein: CASSLAEGLDYNEQFF.

The CDR3: CAISESDEANIQYF. DNA for the CDR3: TGTGCCATCAGTGAGTCGGACGAAGCAAACATTCAGTACTTC. The rearrangement uses TRBV10-3 and TRBJ2-4; unclear D gene. The CDR3 is made up of 14 amino acids. Trimming pared 0 bases from V and 6 bases from J, leaving 9 bases between. Germline lookup yields CDR1 ENHRY and CDR2 SYGVKD.

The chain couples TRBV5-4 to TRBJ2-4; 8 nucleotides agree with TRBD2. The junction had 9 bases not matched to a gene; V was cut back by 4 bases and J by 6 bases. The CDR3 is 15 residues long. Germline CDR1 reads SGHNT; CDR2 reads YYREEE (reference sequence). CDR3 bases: TGTGCCAGCAGCGTACTAGCGGAGGGTGGAAACATTCAGTACTTC. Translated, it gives CASSVLAEGGNIQYF.

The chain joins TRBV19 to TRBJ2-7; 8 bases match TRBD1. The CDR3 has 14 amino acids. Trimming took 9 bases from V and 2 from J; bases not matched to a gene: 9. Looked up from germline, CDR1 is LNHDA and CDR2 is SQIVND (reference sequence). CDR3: CASRLGTGPYEQYF. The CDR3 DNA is TGTGCCAGCCGCCTTGGGACAGGCCCCTACGAGCAGTACTTC.

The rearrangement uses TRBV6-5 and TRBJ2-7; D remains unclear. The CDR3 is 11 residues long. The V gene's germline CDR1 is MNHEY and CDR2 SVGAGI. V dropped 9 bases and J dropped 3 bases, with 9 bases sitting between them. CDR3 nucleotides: TGTGCCAGAGGGTCGAGCTACGAGCAGTACGTC. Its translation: CARGSSYEQYV.

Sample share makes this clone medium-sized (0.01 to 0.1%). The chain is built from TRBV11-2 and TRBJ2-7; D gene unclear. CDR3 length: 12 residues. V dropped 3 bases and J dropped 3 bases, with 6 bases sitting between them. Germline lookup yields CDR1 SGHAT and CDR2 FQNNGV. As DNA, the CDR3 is TGTGCCAGCAGCTTGGGATTCTACGAGCAGTACTTC. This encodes CASSLGFYEQYF.

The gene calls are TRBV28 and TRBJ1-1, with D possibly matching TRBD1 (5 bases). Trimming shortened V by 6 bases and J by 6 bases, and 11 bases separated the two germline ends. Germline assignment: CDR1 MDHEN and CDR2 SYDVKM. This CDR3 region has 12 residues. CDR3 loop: CASRTKGPEAFF. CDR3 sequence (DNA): TGTGCCAGCAGAACAAAGGGACCTGAAGCTTTCTTT.

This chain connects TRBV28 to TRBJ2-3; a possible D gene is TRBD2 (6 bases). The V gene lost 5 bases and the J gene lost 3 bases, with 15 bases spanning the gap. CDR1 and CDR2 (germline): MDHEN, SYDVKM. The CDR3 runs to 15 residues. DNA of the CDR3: TGTGCCAGCAGTCCGGCCCTTCGGGGGACAGATACGCAGTATTTT. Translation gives CASSPALRGTDTQYF.

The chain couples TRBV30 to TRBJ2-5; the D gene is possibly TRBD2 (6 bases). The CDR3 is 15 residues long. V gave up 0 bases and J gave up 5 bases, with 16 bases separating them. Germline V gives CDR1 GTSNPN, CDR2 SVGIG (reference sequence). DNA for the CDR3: TGTGCCTGGAGTGTTTACTCTTGGGACTTCGAGACCCAGTACTTC. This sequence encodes CAWSVYSWDFETQYF.

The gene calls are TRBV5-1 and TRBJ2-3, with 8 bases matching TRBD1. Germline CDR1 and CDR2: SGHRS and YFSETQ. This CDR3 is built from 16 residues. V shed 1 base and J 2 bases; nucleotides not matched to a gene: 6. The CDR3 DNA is TGCGCCAGCAGCTTGTTTGAGACAGGGGTCACAGATACGCAGTATTTT. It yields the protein CASSLFETGVTDTQYF.

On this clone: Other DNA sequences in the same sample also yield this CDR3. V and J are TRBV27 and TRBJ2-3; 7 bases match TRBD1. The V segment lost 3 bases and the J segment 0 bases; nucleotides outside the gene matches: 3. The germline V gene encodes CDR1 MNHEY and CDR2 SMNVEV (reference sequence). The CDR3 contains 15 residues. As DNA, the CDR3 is TGTGCCAGCAGTTTGACAGGGATTAGCACAGATACGCAGTATTTT. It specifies CASSLTGISTDTQYF.

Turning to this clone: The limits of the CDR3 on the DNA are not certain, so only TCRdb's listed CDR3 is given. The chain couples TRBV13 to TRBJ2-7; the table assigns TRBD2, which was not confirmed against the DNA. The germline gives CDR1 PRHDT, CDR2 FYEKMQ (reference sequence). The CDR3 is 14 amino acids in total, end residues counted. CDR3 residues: CASSSGGPSYEQYF.

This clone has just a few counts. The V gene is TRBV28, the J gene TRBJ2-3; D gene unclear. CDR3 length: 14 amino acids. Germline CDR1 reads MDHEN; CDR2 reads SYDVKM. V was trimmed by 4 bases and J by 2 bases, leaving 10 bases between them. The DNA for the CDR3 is TGTGCCAGCAGTTCGTGGCAGGACACAGATACGCAGTATTTT. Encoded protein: CASSSWQDTDTQYF.

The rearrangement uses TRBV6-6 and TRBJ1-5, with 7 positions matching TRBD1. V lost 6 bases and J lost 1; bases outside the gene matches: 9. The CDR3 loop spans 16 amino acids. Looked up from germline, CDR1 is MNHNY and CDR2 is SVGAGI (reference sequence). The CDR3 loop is CASRDQGVWSNQPQHF. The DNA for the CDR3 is TGTGCCAGCAGGGACCAGGGGGTTTGGAGCAATCAGCCCCAGCATTTT.

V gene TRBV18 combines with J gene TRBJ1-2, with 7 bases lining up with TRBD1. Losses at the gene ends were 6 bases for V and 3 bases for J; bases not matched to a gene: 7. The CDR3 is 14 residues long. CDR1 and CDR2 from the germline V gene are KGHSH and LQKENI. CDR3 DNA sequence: TGTGCCAGCTCGGTGGACAGGACGGACTATGGCTACACCTTC. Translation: CASSVDRTDYGYTF.

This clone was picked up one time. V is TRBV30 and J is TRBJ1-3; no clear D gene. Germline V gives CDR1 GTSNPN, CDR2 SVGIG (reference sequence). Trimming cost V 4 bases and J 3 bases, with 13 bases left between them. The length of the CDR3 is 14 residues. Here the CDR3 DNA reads TGTGCCTGGAATGAAGGACTTTATGGAAACACCATATATTTT. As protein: CAWNEGLYGNTIYF.

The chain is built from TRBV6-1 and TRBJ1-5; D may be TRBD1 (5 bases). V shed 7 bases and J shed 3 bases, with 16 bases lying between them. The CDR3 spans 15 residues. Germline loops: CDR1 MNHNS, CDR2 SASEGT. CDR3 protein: CASTPGSEPNQPQHF. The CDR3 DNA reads TGTGCCAGCACCCCAGGGAGTGAGCCCAATCAGCCCCAGCATTTT.

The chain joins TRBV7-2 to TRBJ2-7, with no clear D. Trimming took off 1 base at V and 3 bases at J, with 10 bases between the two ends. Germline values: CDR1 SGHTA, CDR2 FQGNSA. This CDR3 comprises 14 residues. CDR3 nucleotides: TGTGCCAGCAGCTTAGACGGTTCTAACTACGAGCAGTACTTC. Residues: CASSLDGSNYEQYF.

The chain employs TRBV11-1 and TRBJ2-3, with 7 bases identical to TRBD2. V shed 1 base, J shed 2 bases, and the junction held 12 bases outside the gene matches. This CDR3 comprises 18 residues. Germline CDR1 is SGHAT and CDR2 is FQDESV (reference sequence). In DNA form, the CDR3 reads TGTGCCAGCAGCTTAGAGAGAGAAGCGGGGCAACTCACAGATACGCAGTATTTT. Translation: CASSLEREAGQLTDTQYF.

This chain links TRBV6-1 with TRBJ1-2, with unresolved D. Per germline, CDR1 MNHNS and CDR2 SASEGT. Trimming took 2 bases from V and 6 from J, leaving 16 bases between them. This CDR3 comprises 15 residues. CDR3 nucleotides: TGTGCCAGCAGTGAAATAGGGTTGTCACAACATGGCTACACCTTC. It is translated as CASSEIGLSQHGYTF.

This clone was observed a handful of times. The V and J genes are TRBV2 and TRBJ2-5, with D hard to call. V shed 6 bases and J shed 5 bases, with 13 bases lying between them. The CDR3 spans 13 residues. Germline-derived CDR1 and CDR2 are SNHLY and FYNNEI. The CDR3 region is CASRDLTGETQYF. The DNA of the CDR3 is TGTGCCAGCAGGGACCTTACCGGGGAGACCCAGTACTTC.

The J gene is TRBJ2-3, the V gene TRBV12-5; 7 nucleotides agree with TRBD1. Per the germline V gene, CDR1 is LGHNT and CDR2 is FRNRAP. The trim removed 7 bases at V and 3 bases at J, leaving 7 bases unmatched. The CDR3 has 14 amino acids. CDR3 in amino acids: CASARDSLTDTQYF. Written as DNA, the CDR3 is TGTGCTAGTGCCCGGGACAGCCTTACAGATACGCAGTATTTT.

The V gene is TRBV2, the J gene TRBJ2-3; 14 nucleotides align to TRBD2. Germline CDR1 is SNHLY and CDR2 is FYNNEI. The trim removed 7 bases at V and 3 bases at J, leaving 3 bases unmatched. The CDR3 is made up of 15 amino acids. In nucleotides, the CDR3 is TGTGCCAGCACCGGACTAGCGGGAGGAACAGATACGCAGTATTTT. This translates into CASTGLAGGTDTQYF.

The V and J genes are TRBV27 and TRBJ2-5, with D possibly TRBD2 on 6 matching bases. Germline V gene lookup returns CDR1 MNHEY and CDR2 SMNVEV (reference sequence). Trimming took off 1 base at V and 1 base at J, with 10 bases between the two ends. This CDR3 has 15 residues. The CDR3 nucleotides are TGTGCCAGCAGTTTATGGGGAGGCCGCCAAGAGACCCAGTACTTC. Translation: CASSLWGGRQETQYF.

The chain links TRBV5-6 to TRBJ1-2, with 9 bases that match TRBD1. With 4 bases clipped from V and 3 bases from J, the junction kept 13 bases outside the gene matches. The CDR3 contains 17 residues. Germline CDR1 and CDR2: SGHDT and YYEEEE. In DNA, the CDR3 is TGTGCCAGCAGCGGCCCGGGACAGGGAAAGAAGTACTATGGCTACACCTTC. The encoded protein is CASSGPGQGKKYYGYTF. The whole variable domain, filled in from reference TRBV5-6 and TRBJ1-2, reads DAGVTQSPTHLIKTRGQQVTLRCSPKSGHDTVSWYQQALGQGPQFIFQYYEEEERQRGNFPDRFSGHQFPNYSSELNVNALLLGDSALYLCASSGPGQGKKYYGYTFGSGTRLTVV.

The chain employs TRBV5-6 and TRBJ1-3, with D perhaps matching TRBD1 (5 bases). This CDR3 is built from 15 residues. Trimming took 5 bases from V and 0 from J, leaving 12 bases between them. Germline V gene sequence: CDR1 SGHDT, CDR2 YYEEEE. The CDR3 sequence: CASRDDRSSGNTIYF. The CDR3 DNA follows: TGTGCCAGCAGGGACGACAGAAGCTCTGGAAACACCATATATTTT.